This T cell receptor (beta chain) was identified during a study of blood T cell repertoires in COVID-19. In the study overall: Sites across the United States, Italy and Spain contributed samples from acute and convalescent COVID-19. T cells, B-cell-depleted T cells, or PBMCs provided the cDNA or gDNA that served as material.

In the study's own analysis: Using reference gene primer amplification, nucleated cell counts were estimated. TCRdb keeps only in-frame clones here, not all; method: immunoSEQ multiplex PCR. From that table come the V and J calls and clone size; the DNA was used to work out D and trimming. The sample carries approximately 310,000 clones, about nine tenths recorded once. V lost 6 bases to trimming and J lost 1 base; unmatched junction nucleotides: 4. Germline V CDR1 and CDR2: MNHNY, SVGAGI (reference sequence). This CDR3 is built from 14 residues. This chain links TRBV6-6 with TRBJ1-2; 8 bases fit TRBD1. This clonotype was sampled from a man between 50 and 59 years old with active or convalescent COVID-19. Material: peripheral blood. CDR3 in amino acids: CASRETGVNYGYTF. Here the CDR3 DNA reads TGTGCCAGCAGGGAGACAGGGGTTAACTATGGCTACACCTTC.